The 5 T cell receptor beta chains presented below share a single source sample, sequenced in a study of control samples from healthy donors and cancer patients. Repertoires were generated with immunoSEQ multiplex PCR, while TCRdb's copy carries only in-frame clones and drops some. The sample lists 6,000 to 8,000 clones; 76% were seen once. Material: formalin-fixed, paraffin-embedded tissue. The origin of the receptors is a male donor with melanoma.

This clone was seen only once. The chain has TRBV6-5 and TRBJ1-2; 10 positions agree with TRBD1. Trimming cost V 6 bases and J 5 bases; bases outside gene matches: 6. The germline CDR1 and CDR2 sequences are MNHEY and SVGAGI. The CDR3 has 14 amino acids. CDR3 coding DNA: TGTGCCAGCAGGAGGGACAGGGGTGGATATGGCTACACCTTC. This encodes CASRRDRGGYGYTF.

This clone was observed once. The CDR3 reads CASSMMRGTGANVLTF. The CDR3 coding sequence is TGTGCCAGTAGTATGATGAGGGGGACTGGGGCCAACGTCCTGACTTTC. V is TRBV19 and J is TRBJ2-6; a weak D match, TRBD1 (6 bases). Germline values: CDR1 LNHDA, CDR2 SQIVND (reference sequence). CDR3 length: 16 residues. The V end lost 3 bases, the J end lost 2 bases, and 11 bases lay between the germline ends.

The chain combines TRBV19 with TRBJ2-2; 11 nucleotides line up with TRBD1. Per germline, CDR1 LNHDA and CDR2 SQIVND (reference sequence). With 6 bases clipped from V and 0 bases from J, the junction kept 6 bases outside the gene matches. The CDR3 extends over 17 amino acids. The CDR3 nucleotides read TGTGCCAGTAGCTCTCGGACAGGGGGCGCGAACACCGGGGAGCTGTTTTTT. This sequence encodes CASSSRTGGANTGELFF.

The chain carries TRBV28 and TRBJ2-1, with 8 bases lining up with TRBD2. This CDR3 has 13 amino acids. Trimming took 8 bases from V and 7 from J; bases not matched to a gene: 7. Germline V gene sequence: CDR1 MDHEN, CDR2 SYDVKM. The CDR3, as DNA: TGTGCCAGCGCGAACGGGGGGGTAAATGAGCAGTTCTTC. Translated, it gives CASANGGVNEQFF. Full variable domain (rest looked up from reference TRBV28 and TRBJ2-1): DVKVTQSSRYLVKRTGEKVFLECVQDMDHENMFWYRQDPGLGLRLIYFSYDVKMKEKGDIPEGYSVSREKKERFSLILESASTNQTSMYLCASANGGVNEQFFGPGTRLTVL.

This clone is a singleton in its sample. The chain is built from TRBV9 and TRBJ2-1; no clear D. In germline, CDR1 is SGDLS, CDR2 YYNGEE. The ends were cut back, 4 bases at V and 5 bases at J, with 13 bases in the middle. There are 14 residues in the CDR3. CDR3 coding DNA: TGTGCCAGCAGCCCCTGGGTAGGCAACAATGAGCAGTTCTTC. Protein product: CASSPWVGNNEQFF.